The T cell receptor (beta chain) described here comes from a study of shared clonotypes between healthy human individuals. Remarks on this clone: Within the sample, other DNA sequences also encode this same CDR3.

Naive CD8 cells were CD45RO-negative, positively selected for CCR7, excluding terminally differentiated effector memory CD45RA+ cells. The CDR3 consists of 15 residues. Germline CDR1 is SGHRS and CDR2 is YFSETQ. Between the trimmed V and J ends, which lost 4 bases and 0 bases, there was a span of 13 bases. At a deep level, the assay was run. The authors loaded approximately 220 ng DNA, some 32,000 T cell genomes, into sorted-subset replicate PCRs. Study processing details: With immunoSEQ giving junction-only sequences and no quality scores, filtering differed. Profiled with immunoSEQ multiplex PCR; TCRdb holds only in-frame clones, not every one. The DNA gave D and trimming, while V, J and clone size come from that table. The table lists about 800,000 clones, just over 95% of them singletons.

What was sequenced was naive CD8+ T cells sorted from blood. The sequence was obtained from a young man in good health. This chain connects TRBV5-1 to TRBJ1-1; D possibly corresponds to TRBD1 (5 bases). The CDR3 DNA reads TGCGCCAGCAGCCCGTCGGGACGGTTGAACACTGAAGCTTTCTTT. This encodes CASSPSGRLNTEAFF.